A single sample is the source of the 10 T cell receptor beta chains below, sequenced in a study of T cells after somatic rescue of genetic block. Profiling relied on immunoSEQ multiplex PCR, and the TCRdb table lists in-frame clones only, not all of them. This table has tens of thousands of clones, just under 95% appearing once. Sample: peripheral blood mononuclear cells (PBMCs). The receptors here all came from a middle-aged man.

V usage is TRBV4-1 and J usage is TRBJ2-1, with 10 positions matching TRBD2. The ends lost 0 bases at V and 4 bases at J; junction bases unmatched: 6. The CDR3 sequence is 17 residues long. In germline, CDR1 is MGHRA, CDR2 YSYEKL. The CDR3 sequence: CASSQDQSSGGYNEQFF. Here the CDR3 DNA reads TGCGCCAGCAGCCAAGATCAGAGTAGCGGGGGGTACAATGAGCAGTTCTTC.

The chain has TRBV15 and TRBJ2-7, with TRBD1 matching over 7 bases. The germline gives CDR1 LNHNV, CDR2 YYDKDF (reference sequence). The CDR3 runs to 16 residues. J lost 2 bases, V lost 5 bases, and 12 bases had no gene match. The chain's CDR3 is CATSGSQTGLTYEQYF. CDR3 in DNA: TGTGCCACCAGCGGTTCCCAGACAGGGTTGACCTACGAGCAGTACTTC. Using reference TRBV15 and TRBJ2-7 for the parts outside the CDR3, the full variable domain is DAMVIQNPRYQVTQFGKPVTLSCSQTLNHNVMYWYQQKSSQAPKLLFHYYDKDFNNEADTPDNFQSRRPNTSFCFLDIRSPGLGDTAMYLCATSGSQTGLTYEQYFGPGTRLTVT.

The chain uses TRBV9 and TRBJ1-6, with D unclear. The V gene lost 3 bases and the J gene lost 2 bases, with 9 bases spanning the gap. CDR1 is SGDLS and CDR2 is YYNGEE in the germline V gene. The CDR3 consists of 15 residues. The CDR3: CASSDALAYNSPLHF. Here the CDR3 DNA reads TGTGCCAGCAGCGACGCATTGGCCTATAATTCACCCCTCCACTTT.

The rearrangement joins TRBV11-2 to TRBJ2-3; D perhaps matches TRBD2 (6 bases). Trimming left V 6 bases short and J 4 bases short, with 17 bases between. Germline CDR1 is SGHAT and CDR2 is FQNNGV. This CDR3 is 15 amino acids long. The chain's CDR3 is CASRRGAGWSDTQYF. Written as DNA, the CDR3 is TGTGCCAGCAGACGCGGGGCGGGGTGGTCAGATACGCAGTATTTT. Full variable domain (missing parts from reference TRBV11-2 and TRBJ2-3): EAGVAQSPRYKIIEKRQSVAFWCNPISGHATLYWYQQILGQGPKLLIQFQNNGVVDDSQLPKDRFSAERLKGVDSTLKIQPAKLEDSAVYLCASRRGAGWSDTQYFGPGTRLTVL.

The CDR3 sequence is CASSTSPTGIQETQYF. CDR3 bases: TGTGCCAGCAGCACATCCCCCACAGGGATCCAAGAGACCCAGTACTTC. This chain connects TRBV5-4 to TRBJ2-5; D is possibly TRBD1 (6 bases). Germline-derived CDR1 and CDR2 are SGHNT and YYREEE (reference sequence). The CDR3 consists of 16 residues. With 4 bases removed from V and 1 base from J, the gap between germline ends came to 17 bases.

This clone was observed a handful of times. The CDR3 DNA follows: TGTGCCAGCAGCTCCACTAATTACAATGAGCAGTTCTTC. Translating gives CASSSTNYNEQFF. The chain has TRBV7-9 and TRBJ2-1; D unresolved. Germline lookup yields CDR1 SEHNR and CDR2 FQNEAQ (reference sequence). CDR3 size: 13 residues. V dropped 4 bases and J dropped 4 bases, with 8 bases sitting between them.

The chain uses TRBV2 and TRBJ2-3, with D tentatively TRBD1 or TRBD2 (5 bases each). Trimming cost V 9 bases and J 5 bases, with 12 bases left between them. Per the germline V gene, CDR1 is SNHLY and CDR2 is FYNNEI. The CDR3 covers 12 residues. The DNA of the CDR3 is TGTGCCAGTGGGACCAGGCGAGATACGCAGTATTTT. Protein: CASGTRRDTQYF.

This chain connects TRBV6-5 to TRBJ1-1, with 8 bases fitting TRBD1. CDR3 size: 14 residues. V was pared by 7 bases and J by 2 bases, with 6 bases of the junction left unmatched. The germline gives CDR1 MNHEY, CDR2 SVGAGI. CDR3 DNA: TGTGCCAGCACCCGACAGGGGAGTAACACTGAAGCTTTCTTT. This encodes CASTRQGSNTEAFF.

The chain couples TRBV28 to TRBJ2-7; D ambiguous. V shed 8 bases and J shed 2 bases, with 4 bases lying between them. Germline CDR1 is MDHEN and CDR2 is SYDVKM. The CDR3 spans 10 residues. This CDR3 reads CASGPYEQYF. CDR3 in DNA: TGTGCCAGCGGTCCCTACGAGCAGTACTTC. The whole variable domain, filled in from reference TRBV28 and TRBJ2-7, reads DVKVTQSSRYLVKRTGEKVFLECVQDMDHENMFWYRQDPGLGLRLIYFSYDVKMKEKGDIPEGYSVSREKKERFSLILESASTNQTSMYLCASGPYEQYFGPGTRLTVT.

The chain carries TRBV14 and TRBJ2-7, with a possible D match to TRBD1 (5 bases). Trimming took off 0 bases at V and 2 bases at J, with 14 bases between the two ends. Germline values: CDR1 SGHDN, CDR2 FVKESK. The CDR3 spans 16 residues. The CDR3: CASSQDSVQGTYEQYF. The CDR3 DNA is TGTGCCAGCAGCCAAGATTCTGTTCAGGGAACCTACGAGCAGTACTTC.